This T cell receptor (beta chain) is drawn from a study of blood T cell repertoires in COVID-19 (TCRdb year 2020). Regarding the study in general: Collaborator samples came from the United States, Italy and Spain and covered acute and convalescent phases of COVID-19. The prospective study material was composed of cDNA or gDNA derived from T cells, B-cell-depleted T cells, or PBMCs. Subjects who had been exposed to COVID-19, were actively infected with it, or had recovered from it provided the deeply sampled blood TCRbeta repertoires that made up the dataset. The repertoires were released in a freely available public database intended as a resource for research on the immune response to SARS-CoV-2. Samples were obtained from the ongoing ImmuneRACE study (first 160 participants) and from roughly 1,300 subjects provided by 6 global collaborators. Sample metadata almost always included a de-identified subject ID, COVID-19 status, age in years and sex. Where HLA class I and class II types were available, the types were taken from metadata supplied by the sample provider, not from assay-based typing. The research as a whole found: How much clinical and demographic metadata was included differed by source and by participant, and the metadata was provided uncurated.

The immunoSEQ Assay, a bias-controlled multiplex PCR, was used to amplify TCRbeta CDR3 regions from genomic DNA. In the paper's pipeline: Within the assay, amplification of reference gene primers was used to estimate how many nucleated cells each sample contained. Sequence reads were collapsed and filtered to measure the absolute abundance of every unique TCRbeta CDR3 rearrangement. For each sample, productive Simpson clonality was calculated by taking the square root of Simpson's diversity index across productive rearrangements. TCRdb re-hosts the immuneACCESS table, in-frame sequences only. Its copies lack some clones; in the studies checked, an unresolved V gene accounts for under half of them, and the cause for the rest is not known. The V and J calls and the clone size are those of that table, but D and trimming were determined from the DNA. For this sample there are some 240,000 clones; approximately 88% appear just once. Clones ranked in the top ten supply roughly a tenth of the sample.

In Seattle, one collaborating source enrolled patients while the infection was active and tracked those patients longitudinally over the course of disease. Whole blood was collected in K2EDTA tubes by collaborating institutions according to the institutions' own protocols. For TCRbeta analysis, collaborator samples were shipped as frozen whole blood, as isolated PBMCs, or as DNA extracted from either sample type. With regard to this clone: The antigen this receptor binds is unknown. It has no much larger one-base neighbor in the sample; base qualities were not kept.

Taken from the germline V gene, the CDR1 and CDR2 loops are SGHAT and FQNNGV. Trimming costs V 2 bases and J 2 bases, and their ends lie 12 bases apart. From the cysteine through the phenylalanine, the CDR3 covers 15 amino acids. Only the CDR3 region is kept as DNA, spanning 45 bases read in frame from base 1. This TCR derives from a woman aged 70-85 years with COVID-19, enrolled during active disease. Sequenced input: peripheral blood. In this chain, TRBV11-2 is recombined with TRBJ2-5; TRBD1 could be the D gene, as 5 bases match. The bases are TGTGCCAGCAGCTTAACAGGATTCCGACAAGAGACCCAGTACTTC. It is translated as CASSLTGFRQETQYF.